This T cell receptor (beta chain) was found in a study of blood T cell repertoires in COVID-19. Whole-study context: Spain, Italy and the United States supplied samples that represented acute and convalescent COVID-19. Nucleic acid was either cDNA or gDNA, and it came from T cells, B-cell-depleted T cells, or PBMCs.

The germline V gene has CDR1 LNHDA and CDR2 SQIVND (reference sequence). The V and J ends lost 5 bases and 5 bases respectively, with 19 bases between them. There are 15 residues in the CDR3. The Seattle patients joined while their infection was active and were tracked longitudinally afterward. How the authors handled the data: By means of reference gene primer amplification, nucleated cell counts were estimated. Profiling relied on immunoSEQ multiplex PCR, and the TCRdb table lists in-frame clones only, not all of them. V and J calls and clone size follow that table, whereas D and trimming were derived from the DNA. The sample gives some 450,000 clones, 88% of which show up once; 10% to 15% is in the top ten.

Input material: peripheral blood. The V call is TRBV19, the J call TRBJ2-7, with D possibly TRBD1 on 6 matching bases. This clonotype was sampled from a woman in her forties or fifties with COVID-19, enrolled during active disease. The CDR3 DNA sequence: TGTGCCAGTAGTCACCAGGACAGCCTAGACCACGAGCAGTACTTC. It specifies CASSHQDSLDHEQYF.